The 16 T cell receptor beta chains below come from one sample, sequenced in a study of blood T cell repertoires in COVID-19. The method was immunoSEQ multiplex PCR; TCRdb's version includes in-frame clones alone and lacks a portion of them. This sample has 200,000 to 250,000 clones, with roughly 84% found just once. The specimen sequenced was peripheral blood. The receptors were sampled from a woman between 45 and 60 years old with acute or convalescent COVID-19.

The chain employs TRBV28 and TRBJ1-1; the D gene is possibly TRBD1 (5 bases). Per germline, CDR1 MDHEN and CDR2 SYDVKM. The CDR3 is 13 residues long. Trimming shortened V by 8 bases and J by 1 base, and 11 bases separated the two germline ends. CDR3 loop: CASPRGGNTEAFF. The CDR3, as DNA: TGTGCCAGCCCCCGGGGGGGGAACACTGAAGCTTTCTTT.

This clone was found once. V usage is TRBV9 and J usage is TRBJ2-3, with D possibly TRBD2 on 6 matching bases. This CDR3 spans 15 amino acids. Germline CDR1 SGDLS, CDR2 YYNGEE. The V end was cut by 0 bases, the J end by 2 bases, with 10 bases between. CDR3 sequence reads: CASSVGAGPTDTQYF. The CDR3 DNA is TGTGCCAGCAGCGTAGGCGCGGGACCCACAGATACGCAGTATTTT.

J is TRBJ2-3 and V is TRBV30, with a possible D match to TRBD1 (5 bases). V was clipped by 3 bases and J by 0 bases, with 10 bases between them. The CDR3 is 14 residues long. Germline CDR1 is GTSNPN and CDR2 is SVGIG (reference sequence). The CDR3 here is CAWRVQGSTDTQYF. CDR3 coding DNA: TGTGCCTGGAGAGTCCAGGGAAGCACAGATACGCAGTATTTT.

The chain couples TRBV7-9 to TRBJ2-7, with 8 positions matching TRBD2. This CDR3 comprises 14 residues. Germline assignment: CDR1 SEHNR and CDR2 FQNEAQ (reference sequence). V was pared by 5 bases and J by 7 bases, with 10 bases of the junction left unmatched. CDR3: CASSIQWREEEQYF. The CDR3 nucleotides are TGTGCCAGCAGCATACAATGGCGGGAGGAGGAGCAGTACTTC. Full variable domain (outside the CDR3, taken from reference TRBV7-9 and TRBJ2-7): DTGVSQNPRHKITKRGQNVTFRCDPISEHNRLYWYRQTLGQGPEFLTYFQNEAQLEKSRLLSDRFSAERPKGSFSTLEIQRTEQGDSAMYLCASSIQWREEEQYFGPGTRLTVT.

V usage is TRBV19 and J usage is TRBJ1-5; no clear D gene. The germline gives CDR1 LNHDA, CDR2 SQIVND (reference sequence). V lost 5 bases and J 7 bases, leaving 12 bases between the germline ends. This CDR3 comprises 13 residues. The CDR3 DNA follows: TGTGCCAGTAGTGAGGGCACTAGGCAGCCCCAGCATTTT. Its protein product is CASSEGTRQPQHF.

The chain carries TRBV12-3 or TRBV12-4 and TRBJ2-1; D perhaps matches TRBD1 (5 bases). Trimming removed 6 bases at V and 9 bases at J, with 15 bases between. The length of the CDR3 is 13 residues. The CDR3 region is CASRETELSEQFF. For the CDR3, the DNA is TGTGCCAGCAGGGAGACAGAGTTAAGTGAGCAGTTCTTC.

This clone was counted between two and nine times. This chain links TRBV3-1 (or the pseudogene TRBV3-2) with TRBJ2-1, with TRBD1 identical over 8 bases. The CDR3 is 14 residues long. CDR1 is LGHDT and CDR2 is YNNKEL in the germline V gene (reference sequence). The V segment lost 4 bases and the J segment 7 bases; nucleotides outside the gene matches: 6. The CDR3 nucleotides are TGTGCCAGCAGCCTAGGACAGGGTAGGAATGAGCAGTTCTTC. This gives the protein CASSLGQGRNEQFF.

The chain has TRBV28 and TRBJ1-1, with D uncertain. The CDR3 totals 13 residues. Germline CDR1 and CDR2: MDHEN and SYDVKM. Trimming stripped 2 bases from V and 1 base from J, with 5 bases between. In nucleotides, the CDR3 is TGTGCCAGCAGTTTAGGGCCGAACACTGAAGCTTTCTTT. Protein: CASSLGPNTEAFF.

This clone was counted only a few times. The chain recombines TRBV27 with TRBJ2-7; D might be TRBD1 (6 bases). This CDR3 region has 16 residues. V was clipped by 2 bases and J by 0 bases, with 14 bases between them. From germline, CDR1 is MNHEY and CDR2 SMNVEV (reference sequence). CDR3 residues: CASSLTRGSSSYEQYF. The CDR3 DNA sequence: TGTGCCAGCAGTTTAACCAGGGGATCCAGCTCCTACGAGCAGTACTTC.

This clone has more than one count but fewer than ten. The chain is built from TRBV28 and TRBJ2-1; D is unclear. This CDR3 has 14 residues. V was cut by 3 bases and J by 0 bases, with 6 bases left in between. Germline V CDR1 and CDR2: MDHEN, SYDVKM. This CDR3 is CASSFVSSYNEQFF. In DNA form, the CDR3 reads TGTGCCAGCAGTTTTGTTAGCTCCTACAATGAGCAGTTCTTC. The full variable domain, with the rest looked up from reference TRBV28 and TRBJ2-1, is DVKVTQSSRYLVKRTGEKVFLECVQDMDHENMFWYRQDPGLGLRLIYFSYDVKMKEKGDIPEGYSVSREKKERFSLILESASTNQTSMYLCASSFVSSYNEQFFGPGTRLTVL.

The gene calls are TRBV28 and TRBJ2-7; 8 bases map to TRBD1. The CDR3 has 14 amino acids. V lost 7 bases, J lost 3 bases, and 8 bases stayed unmatched. Germline V lookup: CDR1 MDHEN, CDR2 SYDVKM. CDR3 coding DNA: TGTGCCAGCACCCAGGGACAGGCGCACTACGAGCAGTACTTC. As protein: CASTQGQAHYEQYF.

The rearrangement joins TRBV7-9 to TRBJ2-2; unclear D gene. The V end was cut by 5 bases, the J end by 1 base, with 17 bases between. This CDR3 is 17 amino acids long. Germline CDR1 SEHNR, CDR2 FQNEAQ (reference sequence). The CDR3 nucleotides are TGTGCCAGCAGCCCCCAGGCCCGCGCAGGGAACACCGGGGAGCTGTTTTTT. This sequence encodes CASSPQARAGNTGELFF.

The chain joins TRBV27 to TRBJ2-3; D remains ambiguous. The CDR3 consists of 13 residues. V gave up 2 bases and J gave up 2 bases, with 5 bases separating them. Germline CDR1 is MNHEY and CDR2 is SMNVEV (reference sequence). The CDR3 DNA reads TGTGCCAGCAGTTTAGGGCTCACAGATACGCAGTATTTT. Translation: CASSLGLTDTQYF.

The J gene is TRBJ2-7, the V gene TRBV12-3 or TRBV12-4; tentative D call: TRBD2 (5 bases). CDR3 length: 11 residues. V lost 3 bases, J lost 5 bases, and 5 bases lay in between. The CDR3: CASSLEDEQYF. The CDR3 DNA sequence: TGTGCCAGCAGTTTGGAGGACGAGCAGTACTTC.

This chain connects TRBV5-5 to TRBJ2-1; the match to TRBD1 covers 11 bases. The ends lost 7 bases at V and 7 bases at J; junction bases unmatched: 13. The CDR3 is 16 amino acids. CDR1 SGHKS and CDR2 YYEKEE come from the germline V gene (reference sequence). The CDR3 sequence: CASLRRGQGGVNEQFF. The CDR3 nucleotides are TGTGCCAGCCTCAGACGGGGACAGGGGGGTGTTAATGAGCAGTTCTTC.

The chain uses TRBV19 and TRBJ1-5; D is undetermined. The CDR3 covers 14 residues. Per the germline V gene, CDR1 is LNHDA and CDR2 is SQIVND (reference sequence). V lost 6 bases, J lost 0 bases, and 9 bases lay in between. CDR3 sequence: CASRSTYSNQPQHF. CDR3 in DNA: TGTGCCAGTAGGAGTACTTATAGCAATCAGCCCCAGCATTTT.